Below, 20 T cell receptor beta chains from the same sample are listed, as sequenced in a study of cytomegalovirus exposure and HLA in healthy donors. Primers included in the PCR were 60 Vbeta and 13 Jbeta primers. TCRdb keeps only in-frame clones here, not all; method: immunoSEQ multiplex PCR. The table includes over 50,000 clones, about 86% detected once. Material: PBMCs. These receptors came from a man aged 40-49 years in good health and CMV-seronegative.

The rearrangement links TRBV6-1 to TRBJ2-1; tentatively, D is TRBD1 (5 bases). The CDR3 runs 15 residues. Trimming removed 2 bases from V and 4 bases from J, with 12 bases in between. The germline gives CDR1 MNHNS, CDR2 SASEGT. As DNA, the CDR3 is TGTGCCAGCAGTGAAAGACAGCCAATATACAATGAGCAGTTCTTC. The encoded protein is CASSERQPIYNEQFF.

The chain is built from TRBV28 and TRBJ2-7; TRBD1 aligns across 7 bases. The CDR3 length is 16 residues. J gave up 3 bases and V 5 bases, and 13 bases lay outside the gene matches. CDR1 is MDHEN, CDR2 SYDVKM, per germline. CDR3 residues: CASSPGDRTHFYEQYV. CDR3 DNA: TGTGCCAGCAGTCCAGGGGACAGAACACATTTCTACGAGCAGTACGTC.

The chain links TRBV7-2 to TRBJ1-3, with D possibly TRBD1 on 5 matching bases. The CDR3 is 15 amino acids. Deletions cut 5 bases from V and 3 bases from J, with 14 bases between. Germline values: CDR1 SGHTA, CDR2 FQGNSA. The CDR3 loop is CASSGDQGYGNTIYF. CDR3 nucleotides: TGTGCCAGCAGCGGAGACCAGGGCTATGGAAACACCATATATTTT.

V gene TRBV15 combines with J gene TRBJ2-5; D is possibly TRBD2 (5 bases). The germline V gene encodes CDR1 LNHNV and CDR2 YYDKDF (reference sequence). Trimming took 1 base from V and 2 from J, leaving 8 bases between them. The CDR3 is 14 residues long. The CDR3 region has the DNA TGTGCCACCAGCAGAGGCGGGCCGCAAGAGACCCAGTACTTC. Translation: CATSRGGPQETQYF.

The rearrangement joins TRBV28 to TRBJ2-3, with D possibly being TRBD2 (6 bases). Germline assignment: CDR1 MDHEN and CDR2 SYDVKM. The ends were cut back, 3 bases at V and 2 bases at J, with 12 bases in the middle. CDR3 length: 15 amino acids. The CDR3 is CASSFSPGATDTQYF. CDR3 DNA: TGTGCCAGCAGTTTTTCCCCGGGAGCCACAGATACGCAGTATTTT.

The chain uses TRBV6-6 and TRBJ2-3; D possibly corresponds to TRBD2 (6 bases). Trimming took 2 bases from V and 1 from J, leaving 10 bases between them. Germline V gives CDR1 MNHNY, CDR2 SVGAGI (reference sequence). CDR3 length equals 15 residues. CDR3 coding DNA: TGTGCCAGCAGTTACAGGGGCGGGGGCACAGATACGCAGTATTTT. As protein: CASSYRGGGTDTQYF.

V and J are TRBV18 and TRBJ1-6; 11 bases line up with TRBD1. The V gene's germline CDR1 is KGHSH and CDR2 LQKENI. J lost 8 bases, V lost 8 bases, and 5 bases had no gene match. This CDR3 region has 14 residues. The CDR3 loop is CASADRGQDSPLHF. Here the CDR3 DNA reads TGTGCCAGCGCGGACAGGGGGCAAGATTCACCCCTCCACTTT.

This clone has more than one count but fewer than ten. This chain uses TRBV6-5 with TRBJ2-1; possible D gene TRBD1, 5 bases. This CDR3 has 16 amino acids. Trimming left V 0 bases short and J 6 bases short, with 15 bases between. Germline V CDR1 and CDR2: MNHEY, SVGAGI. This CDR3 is CASSYSSPQGANEQFF. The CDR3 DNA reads TGTGCCAGCAGTTACTCGAGCCCTCAAGGGGCCAATGAGCAGTTCTTC.

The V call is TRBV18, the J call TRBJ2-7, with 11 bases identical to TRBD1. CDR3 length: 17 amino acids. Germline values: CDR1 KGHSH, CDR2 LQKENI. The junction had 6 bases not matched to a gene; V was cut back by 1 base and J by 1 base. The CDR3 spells CASSPLGTGGLSYEQYF. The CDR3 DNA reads TGTGCCAGCTCACCACTCGGGACAGGGGGACTATCCTACGAGCAGTACTTC.

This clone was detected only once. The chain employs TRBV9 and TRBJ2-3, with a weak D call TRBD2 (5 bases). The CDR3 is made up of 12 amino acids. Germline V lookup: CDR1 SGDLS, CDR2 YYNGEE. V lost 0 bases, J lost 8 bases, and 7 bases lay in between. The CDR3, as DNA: TGTGCCAGCAGCGTAGCGGGGAGTACGCAGTATTTT. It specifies CASSVAGSTQYF.

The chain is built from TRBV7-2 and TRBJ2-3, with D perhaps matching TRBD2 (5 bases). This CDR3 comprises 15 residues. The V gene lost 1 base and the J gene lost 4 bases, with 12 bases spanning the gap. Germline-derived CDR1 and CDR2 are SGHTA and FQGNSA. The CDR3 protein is CASSLGGLQPDTQYF. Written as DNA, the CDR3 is TGTGCCAGCAGCTTAGGCGGGCTCCAACCAGATACGCAGTATTTT.

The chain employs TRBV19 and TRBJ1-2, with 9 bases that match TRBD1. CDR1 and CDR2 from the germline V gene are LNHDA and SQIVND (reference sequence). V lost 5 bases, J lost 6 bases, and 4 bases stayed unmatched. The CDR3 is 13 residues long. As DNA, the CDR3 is TGTGCCAGTAGTTCAGGGGACAGGGATGGCTACACCTTC. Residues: CASSSGDRDGYTF. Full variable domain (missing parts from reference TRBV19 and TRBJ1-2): DGGITQSPKYLFRKEGQNVTLSCEQNLNHDAMYWYRQDPGQGLRLIYYSQIVNDFQKGDIAEGYSVSREKKESFPLTVTSAQKNPTAFYLCASSSGDRDGYTFGSGTRLTVV.

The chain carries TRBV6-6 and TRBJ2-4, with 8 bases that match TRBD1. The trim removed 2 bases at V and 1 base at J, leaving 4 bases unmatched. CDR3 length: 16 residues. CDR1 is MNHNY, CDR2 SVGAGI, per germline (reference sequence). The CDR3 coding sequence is TGTGCCAGCAGTTACGGGACAGGCAAGGCCAAAAACATTCAGTACTTC. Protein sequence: CASSYGTGKAKNIQYF.

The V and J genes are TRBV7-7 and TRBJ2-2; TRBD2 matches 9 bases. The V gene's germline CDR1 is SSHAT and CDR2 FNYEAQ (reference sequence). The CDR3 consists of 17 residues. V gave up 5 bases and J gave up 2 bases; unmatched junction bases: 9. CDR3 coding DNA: TGTGCCAGCAGCCCCTCGACTAGCGGCCCCAACACCGGGGAGCTGTTTTTT. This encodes CASSPSTSGPNTGELFF.

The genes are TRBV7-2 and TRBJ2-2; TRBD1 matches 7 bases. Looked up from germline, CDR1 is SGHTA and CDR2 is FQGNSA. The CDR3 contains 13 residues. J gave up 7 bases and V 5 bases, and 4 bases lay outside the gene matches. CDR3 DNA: TGTGCCAGCAGCATAAGACAGGGCGGGGAGCTGTTTTTT. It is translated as CASSIRQGGELFF.

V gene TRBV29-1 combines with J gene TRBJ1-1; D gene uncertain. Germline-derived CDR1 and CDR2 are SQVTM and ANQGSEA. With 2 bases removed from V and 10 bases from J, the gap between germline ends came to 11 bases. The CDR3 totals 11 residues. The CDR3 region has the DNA TGCAGCGTTGAATCTGTAGAGGGAGCTTTCTTT. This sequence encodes CSVESVEGAFF.

In DNA, the CDR3 is TGTGCCAGCAGCTTGGCCGGGGGACAGGGAAGCTCTGGAAACACCATATATTTT. Residues: CASSLAGGQGSSGNTIYF. The chain couples TRBV5-5 to TRBJ1-3; 9 nucleotides align to TRBD1. Germline V lookup: CDR1 SGHKS, CDR2 YYEKEE (reference sequence). The trim removed 0 bases at V and 0 bases at J, leaving 7 bases unmatched. The CDR3 contains 18 residues. Combining the CDR3 with reference TRBV5-5 and TRBJ1-3 gives the whole variable domain DAGVTQSPTHLIKTRGQQVTLRCSPISGHKSVSWYQQVLGQGPQFIFQYYEKEERGRGNFPDRFSARQFPNYSSELNVNALLLGDSALYLCASSLAGGQGSSGNTIYFGEGSWLTVV.

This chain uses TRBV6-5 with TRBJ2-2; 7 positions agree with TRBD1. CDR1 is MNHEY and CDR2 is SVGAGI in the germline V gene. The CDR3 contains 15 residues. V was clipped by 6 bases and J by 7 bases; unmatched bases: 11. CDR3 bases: TGTGCCAGCAGAAATGACAGGGTTGGGGGCGGGGAGCTGTTTTTT. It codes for CASRNDRVGGGELFF.

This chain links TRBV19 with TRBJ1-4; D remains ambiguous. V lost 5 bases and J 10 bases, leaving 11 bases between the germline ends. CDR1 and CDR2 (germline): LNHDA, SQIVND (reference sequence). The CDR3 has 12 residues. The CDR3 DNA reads TGTGCCAGTAGTTTCGGAGGCAGAAAACTGTTTTTT. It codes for CASSFGGRKLFF.

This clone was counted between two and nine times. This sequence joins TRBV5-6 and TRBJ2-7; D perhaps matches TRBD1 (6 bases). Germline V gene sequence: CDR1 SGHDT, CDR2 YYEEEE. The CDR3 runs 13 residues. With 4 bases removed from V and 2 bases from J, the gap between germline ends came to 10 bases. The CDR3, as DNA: TGTGCCAGCAGCCTACAGGGAGCCTACGAGCAGTACGTC. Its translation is CASSLQGAYEQYV.